This T cell receptor (beta chain) was sequenced for a study of blood T cells in healthy people across ages. Study-level background: Template switching captured about one barcoded beta molecule per two T cells.

Per the germline V gene, CDR1 is DFQATT and CDR2 is SNEGSKA (reference sequence). The ends were cut back, 5 bases at V and 2 bases at J, with 13 bases in the middle. This CDR3 has 14 amino acids. Primed by a sample-barcoded 5' primer and a J-beta primer mix, a second PCR proceeded for about 7 to 12 cycles. TCRdb reanalysed the 5' RACE reads using MiXCR and keeps one entry per CDR3 protein. This table holds more than 500,000 distinct CDR3 sequences, roughly 29% found once. This chain uses TRBV20-1 with TRBJ1-5; maybe TRBD1 (6 bases). The TCR originated in a woman in her 70s in good health. What was sequenced was blood. CDR3 nucleotides: TGCAGTGCTTCCTACAGGGCTGGCAATCAGCCCCAGCATTTT. This encodes CSASYRAGNQPQHF.